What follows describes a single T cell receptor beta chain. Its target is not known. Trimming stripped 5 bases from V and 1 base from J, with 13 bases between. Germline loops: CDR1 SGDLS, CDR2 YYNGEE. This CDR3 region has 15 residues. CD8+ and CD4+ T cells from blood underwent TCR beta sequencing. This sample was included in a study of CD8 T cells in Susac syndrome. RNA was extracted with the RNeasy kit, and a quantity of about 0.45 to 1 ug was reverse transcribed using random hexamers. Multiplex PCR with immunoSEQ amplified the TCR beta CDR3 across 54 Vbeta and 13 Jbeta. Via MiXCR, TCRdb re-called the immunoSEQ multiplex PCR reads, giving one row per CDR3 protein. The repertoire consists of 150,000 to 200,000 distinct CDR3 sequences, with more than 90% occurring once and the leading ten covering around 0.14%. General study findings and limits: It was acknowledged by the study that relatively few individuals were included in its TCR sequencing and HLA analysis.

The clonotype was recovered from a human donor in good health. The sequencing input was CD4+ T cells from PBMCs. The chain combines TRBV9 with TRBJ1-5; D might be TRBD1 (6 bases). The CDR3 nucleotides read TGTGCCAGCAGTCAATCGGGGGCGAGCAATCAGCCCCAGCATTTT. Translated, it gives CASSQSGASNQPQHF.